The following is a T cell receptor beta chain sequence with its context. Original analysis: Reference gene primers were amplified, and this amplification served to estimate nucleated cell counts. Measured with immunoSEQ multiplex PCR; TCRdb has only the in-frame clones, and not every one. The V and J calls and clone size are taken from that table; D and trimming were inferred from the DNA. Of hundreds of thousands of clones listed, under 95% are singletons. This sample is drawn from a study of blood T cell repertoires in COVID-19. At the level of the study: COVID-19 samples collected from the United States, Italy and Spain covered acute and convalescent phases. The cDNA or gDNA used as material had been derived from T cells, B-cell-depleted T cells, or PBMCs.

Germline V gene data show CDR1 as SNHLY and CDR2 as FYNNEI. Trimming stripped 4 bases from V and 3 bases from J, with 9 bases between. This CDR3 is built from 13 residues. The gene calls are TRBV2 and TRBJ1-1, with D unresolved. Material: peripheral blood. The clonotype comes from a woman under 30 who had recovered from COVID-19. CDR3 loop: CASSGETYTEAFF. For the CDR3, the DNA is TGTGCCAGCAGTGGGGAGACGTACACTGAAGCTTTCTTT.